This record looks at one T cell receptor (beta chain) sequence and its context. The repertoire was sequenced with immunoSEQ multiplex PCR; TCRdb's copy has only in-frame clones and lacks some. This sample has about 130,000 clones, with about 93% found just once. The sample is drawn from a study of T cell responses to AZD1222 COVID-19 vaccine. The CDR3 sequence is 15 residues long. Germline lookup yields CDR1 LNHDA and CDR2 SQIVND (reference sequence). Germline trimming cut 9 bases from V and 2 bases from J; bases unmatched to any gene: 10. V gene TRBV19 combines with J gene TRBJ2-3; 8 bases align to TRBD1. This TCR was sampled from an adult in good health. The sequencing here drew on peripheral blood, taken on day 0 of AZD1222 vaccination. The CDR3: CASQPGQADTDTQYF. The DNA of the CDR3 is TGTGCCAGCCAGCCGGGACAGGCAGACACAGATACGCAGTATTTT.